This T cell receptor beta chain was sequenced for a study of cytomegalovirus exposure and HLA in healthy donors. A roughly 130-subject validation cohort, separate from the approximately 670-subject first cohort, supplied the donors. Study results and caveats: Cytomegalovirus status, reportedly, was diagnosed with high specificity and sensitivity by the classifier. In vitro assays verified that three CMV-associated chains recognized CMV antigens specifically.

Trimming cost V 2 bases and J 2 bases, with 10 bases left between them. This CDR3 region has 15 residues. Germline CDR1 and CDR2: MNHEY and SVGAGI. Concerning this clone: Its antigen is undetermined.

The assay was immunoSEQ multiplex PCR, and TCRdb's table has in-frame clones only and misses some. This table has under 100,000 clones, approximately 96% appearing once. The rearrangement links TRBV6-5 to TRBJ2-1; a possible D gene is TRBD1 (5 bases). Source material: PBMCs. The receptor comes from a young woman in good health and CMV-seronegative. The CDR3 sequence is CASSYQGPPYNEQFF. CDR3 DNA: TGTGCCAGCAGTTACCAGGGCCCGCCCTACAATGAGCAGTTCTTC.